This T cell receptor beta chain was sequenced for a study of glioma-infiltrating T cells after dendritic cell vaccination. TCRdb's copy holds only in-frame clones and misses some; the assay was immunoSEQ multiplex PCR. The profile shows roughly 100,000 clones, around 87% of them singletons. The V gene's germline CDR1 is LGHNA and CDR2 YNFKEQ. J lost 6 bases, V lost 4 bases, and 15 bases had no gene match. The CDR3 covers 17 residues. Time point indicated: after dendritic cell vaccination, including at tumor progression/relapse. Selection required adequate fresh-frozen tumor tissue plus more than two years' survival data.

This chain links TRBV4-2 with TRBJ2-1, with 7 nucleotides matching TRBD1. The sample here was blood, taken after dendritic cell vaccination. The sequence was obtained from a human donor with glioblastoma. The CDR3 nucleotides are TGTGCCAGCAGCCGCACGGGTCGACAGGGTCAGGTCAATGAGCAGTTCTTC. Its translation is CASSRTGRQGQVNEQFF.